The clone carrying this T cell receptor (beta chain) showed up many times. Its antigen is unidentified. This record belongs to a study of T cell repertoires in cytomegalovirus infection. General observations from the study: CMV-specific TCR beta clonotypes restricted by HLA-C were the ones dominating the ex vivo response.

There are 15 residues in the CDR3. Germline V gene data show CDR1 as MNHEY and CDR2 as SVGEGT. TCRdb reanalysed the reads using MiXCR and keeps one entry per CDR3 protein. The sample has 400,000 to 550,000 distinct CDR3 sequences; over 9% are singletons. Material for sequencing was PBMCs. This chain uses TRBV6-2 or TRBV6-3 with TRBJ2-2; D uncertain. The origin of this receptor is a human donor in good health (CMV status not recorded). Some clones in this sample may be carry-over from other donors' samples. Written as DNA, the CDR3 is TGTGCTTCCGTGAGTAGTCTTACTGAAGCCGGGGAGCTGTTTTTT. The encoded protein is CASVSSLTEAGELFF.